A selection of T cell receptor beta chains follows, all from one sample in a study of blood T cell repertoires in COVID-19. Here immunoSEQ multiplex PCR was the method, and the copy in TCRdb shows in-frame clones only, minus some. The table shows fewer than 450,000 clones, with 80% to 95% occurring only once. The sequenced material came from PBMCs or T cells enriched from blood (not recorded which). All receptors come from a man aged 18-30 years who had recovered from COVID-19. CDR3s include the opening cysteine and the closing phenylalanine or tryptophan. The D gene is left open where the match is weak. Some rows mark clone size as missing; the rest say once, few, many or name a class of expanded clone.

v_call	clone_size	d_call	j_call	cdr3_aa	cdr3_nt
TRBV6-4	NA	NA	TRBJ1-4	CASSFQATNEKLFF	TGTGCCAGCAGTTTTCAGGCAACTAATGAAAAACTGTTTTTT
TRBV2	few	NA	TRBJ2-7	CATGQGRPYEQYF	TGTGCCACCGGACAAGGGCGGCCCTACGAGCAGTACTTC
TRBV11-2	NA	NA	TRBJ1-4	CASSTTRGSNEKLFF	TGTGCCAGCAGCACAACTCGGGGGTCTAATGAAAAACTGTTTTTT
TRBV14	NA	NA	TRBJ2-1	CASSRQFGRGNEQFF	TGTGCCAGCAGCCGCCAGTTCGGCAGGGGCAATGAGCAGTTCTTC
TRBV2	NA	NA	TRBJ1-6	CASSLARGYNSPLHF	TGTGCCAGCAGTTTGGCCCGGGGTTATAATTCACCCCTCCACTTT
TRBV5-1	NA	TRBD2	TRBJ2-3	CASSFSILAGATDTQYF	TGCGCCAGCAGCTTTAGTATACTAGCGGGAGCCACAGATACGCAGTATTTT
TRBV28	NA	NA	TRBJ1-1	CASKELNTEAFF	TGTGCCAGCAAAGAGTTAAACACTGAAGCTTTCTTT
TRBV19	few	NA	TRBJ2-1	CASSIKGRAPEQFF	TGTGCCAGTAGTATTAAGGGCAGGGCGCCTGAGCAGTTCTTC
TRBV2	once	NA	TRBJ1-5	CASMTDGQPQHF	TGTGCCAGCATGACAGATGGCCAGCCCCAGCATTTT
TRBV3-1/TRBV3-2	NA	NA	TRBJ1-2	CASSQVGGRNGYTF	TGTGCCAGCAGCCAAGTGGGAGGGCGCAACGGCTACACCTTC
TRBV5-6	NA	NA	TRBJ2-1	CASSRGLSEYNEQFF	TGTGCCAGCAGCCGCGGACTATCCGAGTACAATGAGCAGTTCTTC
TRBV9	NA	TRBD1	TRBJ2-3	CASSARQGAQGDTQYF	TGTGCCAGCAGCGCCCGACAGGGGGCGCAAGGAGATACGCAGTATTTT
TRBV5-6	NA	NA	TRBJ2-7	CASSFRTDSFYEQYF	TGTGCCAGCAGCTTCCGGACAGATTCATTCTACGAGCAGTACTTC
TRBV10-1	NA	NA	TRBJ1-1	CATLTEAFF	TGCGCCACCCTAACTGAAGCTTTCTTT
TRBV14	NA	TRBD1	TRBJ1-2	CASSPTGQPLFSYGYTF	TGTGCCAGCAGCCCCACGGGACAGCCTCTATTTTCCTATGGCTACACCTTC
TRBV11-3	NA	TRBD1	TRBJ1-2	CASTLGQGDYGYTF	TGTGCCAGCACCTTGGGACAGGGAGACTATGGCTACACCTTC
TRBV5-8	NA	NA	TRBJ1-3	CASSSEPVSGNTIYF	TGTGCCAGCAGCTCGGAGCCGGTCTCTGGAAACACCATATATTTT
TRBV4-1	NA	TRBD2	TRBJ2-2	CASSQGSGKTGELFF	TGCGCCAGCAGCCAAGGGAGCGGGAAAACCGGGGAGCTGTTTTTT
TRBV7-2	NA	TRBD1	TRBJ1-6	CASRLGQGISPLHF	TGTGCCAGCCGATTGGGACAGGGGATTTCACCCCTCCACTTT
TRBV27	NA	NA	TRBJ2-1	CASSFGLGEANNEQFF	TGTGCCAGCAGTTTCGGTTTGGGAGAGGCGAACAATGAGCAGTTCTTC
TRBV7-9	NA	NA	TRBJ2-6	CASSGQGSGANVLTF	TGTGCCAGCAGCGGGCAGGGTTCTGGGGCCAACGTCCTGACTTTC
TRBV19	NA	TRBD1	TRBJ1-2	CASTIRRGLYGYTF	TGTGCCAGTACGATTAGGAGGGGGCTCTATGGCTACACCTTC
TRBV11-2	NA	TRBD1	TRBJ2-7	CASSLTRTGGEQYF	TGTGCCAGCAGCTTGACAAGGACAGGGGGCGAGCAGTACTTC
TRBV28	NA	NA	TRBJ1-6	CASSLLEYSPLHF	TGTGCCAGCAGTTTACTCGAGTATTCACCCCTCCACTTT
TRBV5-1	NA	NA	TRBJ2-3	CASSLTSPDTQYF	TGCGCCAGCAGCTTAACTTCCCCGGATACGCAGTATTTT
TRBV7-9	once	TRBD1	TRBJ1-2	CASSQGASYGYTF	TGTGCCAGCAGCCAGGGGGCTAGCTATGGCTACACCTTC
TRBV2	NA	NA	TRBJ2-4	CASSANREGQNIQYF	TGTGCCAGCAGTGCGAACAGGGAGGGGCAAAACATTCAGTACTTC
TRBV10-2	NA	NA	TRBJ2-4	CASSELLAKNIQYF	TGCGCCAGCAGTGAGTTATTAGCCAAAAACATTCAGTACTTC
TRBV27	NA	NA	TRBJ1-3	CASSTDSGTIYF	TGTGCCAGCAGCACGGACAGCGGCACCATATATTTT
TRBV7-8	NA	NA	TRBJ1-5	CASSLSVNQPQHF	TGTGCCAGCAGCTTATCAGTCAATCAGCCCCAGCATTTT
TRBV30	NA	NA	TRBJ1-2	CAWSATGYGYTF	TGTGCCTGGAGTGCGACGGGCTATGGCTACACCTTC
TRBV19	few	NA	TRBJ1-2	CASSRAGDGYGYTF	TGTGCCAGTAGTCGCGCAGGGGATGGCTATGGCTACACCTTC
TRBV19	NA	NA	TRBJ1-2	CASSIRSGQNPNYGYTF	TGTGCCAGTAGTATTCGGTCTGGACAGAATCCTAACTATGGCTACACCTTC
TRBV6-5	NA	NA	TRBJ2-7	CASSYSQSSSYEQYF	TGTGCCAGCAGTTACTCTCAGTCCAGCTCCTACGAGCAGTACTTC
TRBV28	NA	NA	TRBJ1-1	CAISRESDQAFF	TGTGCCATCTCCCGGGAATCGGACCAAGCTTTCTTT
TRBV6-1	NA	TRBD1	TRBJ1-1	CASSDKAVTLWGQGGAFF	TGTGCCAGCAGTGATAAGGCGGTAACATTGTGGGGACAGGGGGGAGCTTTCTTT
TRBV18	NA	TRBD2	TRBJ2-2	CASSLSTSGGNTGELFF	TGTGCCAGCTCACTATCAACTAGCGGAGGGAACACCGGGGAGCTGTTTTTT
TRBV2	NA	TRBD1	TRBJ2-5	CASIRDRGQGQETQYF	TGTGCCAGCATCCGGGACAGGGGGCAGGGTCAAGAGACCCAGTACTTC
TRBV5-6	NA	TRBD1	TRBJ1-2	CASSLGTGYYGYTF	TGTGCCAGCAGCTTGGGGACAGGGTACTATGGCTACACCTTC